This T cell receptor beta chain came from a study of blood T cell repertoires in COVID-19 (dated by TCRdb to the early 2020s). Study-wide context: Collaborator samples came from the United States, Italy and Spain and covered acute and convalescent phases of COVID-19. Nearly every sample came with metadata listing a de-identified subject ID, COVID-19 status, age in years and sex. The material from the prospective study consisted of cDNA or gDNA derived from T cells, B-cell-depleted T cells, or PBMCs. The samples were drawn from two sources: the first 160 participants of the ongoing ImmuneRACE study, and over 950 subjects contributed by 6 global collaborators. Subjects who had been exposed to COVID-19, were actively infected with it, or had recovered from it provided the deeply sampled blood TCRbeta repertoires that made up the dataset. HLA class I and class II types, where available, came from metadata supplied by the sample provider rather than from assay-based typing. The repertoires were released in a freely available public database meant as a resource for research on the immune response to SARS-CoV-2. What the research found in general, with its limitations: How much clinical and demographic metadata was included differed by source and by participant, and the metadata was provided uncurated.

TCRbeta CDR3 regions were amplified from genomic DNA using the immunoSEQ Assay, a bias-controlled multiplex PCR. Per the authors' processing: The number of nucleated cells in each sample was estimated from the amplification of reference gene primers within the assay. To quantify the absolute abundance of each unique TCRbeta CDR3 rearrangement, sequence reads were collapsed and filtered. Productive Simpson clonality was computed per sample as the square root of Simpson's diversity index over productive rearrangements. This immuneACCESS table, as held by TCRdb, lists in-frame sequences with V and J called but not all clones. Of the missing ones, under half trace to an unresolved V gene in checked studies; the others have no known cause. V and J calls and clone size are given by that table; D and trimming were obtained from the DNA. Here the sample has about 180,000 clones; roughly 87% occur a single time. The ten largest make up 1.5% to 2% of the sample.

Collaborating institutions collected whole blood in K2EDTA tubes following their own protocols. For TCRbeta analysis, collaborator samples were shipped as frozen whole blood, as isolated PBMCs, or as DNA extracted from either sample type. From the cysteine through the phenylalanine, the CDR3 covers 15 amino acids. The only DNA kept is the CDR3, 45 bases in frame from the first base. Per the germline V gene (reference sequence), LNHNV is the CDR1 and YYDKDF is the CDR2. After removal of 4 bases from V and 2 bases from J, the junction retains 7 bases not matched to a gene. Concerning this clone itself: Its antigen specificity is not known. No per-base quality is available; no much larger clone lies one base away.

The receptor chain draws on TRBV15 and TRBJ2-7, and TRBD2 matches 8 of the central bases. This TCR was recovered from a woman aged 50 to 60 with acute or convalescent COVID-19. The sample was peripheral blood. The DNA is as follows: TGTGCCACCAGCACCGGGGGGGGAGCCACCTACGAGCAGTACTTC. Its product reads: CATSTGGGATYEQYF.